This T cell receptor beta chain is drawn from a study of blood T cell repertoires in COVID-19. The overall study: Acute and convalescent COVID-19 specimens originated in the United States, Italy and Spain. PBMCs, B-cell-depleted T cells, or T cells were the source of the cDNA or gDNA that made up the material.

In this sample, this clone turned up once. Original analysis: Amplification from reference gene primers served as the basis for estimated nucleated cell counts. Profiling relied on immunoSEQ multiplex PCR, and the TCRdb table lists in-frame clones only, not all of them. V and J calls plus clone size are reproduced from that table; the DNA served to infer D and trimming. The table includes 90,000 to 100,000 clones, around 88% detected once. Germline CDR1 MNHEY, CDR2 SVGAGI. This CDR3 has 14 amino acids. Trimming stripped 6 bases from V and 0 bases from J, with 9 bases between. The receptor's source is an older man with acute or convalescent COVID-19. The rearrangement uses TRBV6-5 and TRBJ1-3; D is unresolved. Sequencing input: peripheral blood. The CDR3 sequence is CASRGSRSGNTIYF. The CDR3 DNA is TGTGCCAGCAGGGGGAGCCGCTCTGGAAACACCATATATTTT.